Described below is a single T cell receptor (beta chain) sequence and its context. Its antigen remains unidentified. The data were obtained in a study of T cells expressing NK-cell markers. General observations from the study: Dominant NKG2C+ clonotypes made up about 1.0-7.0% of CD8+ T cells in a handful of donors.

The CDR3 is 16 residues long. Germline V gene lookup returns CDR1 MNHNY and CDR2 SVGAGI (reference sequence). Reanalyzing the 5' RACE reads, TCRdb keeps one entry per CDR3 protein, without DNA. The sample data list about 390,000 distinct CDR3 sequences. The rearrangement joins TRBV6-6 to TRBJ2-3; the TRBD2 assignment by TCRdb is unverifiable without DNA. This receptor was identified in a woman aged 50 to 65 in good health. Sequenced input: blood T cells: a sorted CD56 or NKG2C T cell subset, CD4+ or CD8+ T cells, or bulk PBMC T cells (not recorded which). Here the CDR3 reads CASRPIAGGSTDTQYF.